Listed here are 25 T cell receptor beta chains from one sample, sequenced in a study of blood T cell repertoires in COVID-19. Sequencing used immunoSEQ multiplex PCR; TCRdb keeps in-frame clones, though not all of them. The table has more than 45,000 clones, more than 75% seen once; the top ten hold nearly 7.5%. Source material: peripheral blood. The receptors here all came from a human donor with active COVID-19. The donor label of this sample is uncertain.

The V gene is TRBV7-8, the J gene TRBJ2-7; 9 bases agree with TRBD1. Germline assignment: CDR1 SGHVS and CDR2 FQNEAQ. This CDR3 comprises 14 residues. V lost 5 bases and J lost 5; bases outside the gene matches: 7. The CDR3 sequence: CASSVRDRVHEQYF. The DNA of the CDR3 is TGTGCCAGCAGCGTCCGGGACAGGGTCCACGAGCAGTACTTC.

V is TRBV2 and J is TRBJ1-2, with D possibly being TRBD1 (6 bases). CDR1 SNHLY and CDR2 FYNNEI come from the germline V gene. CDR3 length: 14 amino acids. Trimming shortened V by 2 bases and J by 8 bases, and 15 bases separated the two germline ends. CDR3 region: CASSETGRGYGYTF. The CDR3 bases are TGTGCCAGCAGTGAAACAGGCAGGGGATACGGCTACACCTTC. The full variable domain, completed using reference TRBV2 and TRBJ1-2, is EPEVTQTPSHQVTQMGQEVILRCVPISNHLYFYWYRQILGQKVEFLVSFYNNEISEKSEIFDDQFSVERPDGSNFTLKIRSTKLEDSAMYFCASSETGRGYGYTFGSGTRLTVV.

The CDR3 DNA sequence: TGTGCCAGCAGCGCCTTGACAGTAGGGTACAATGAGCAGTTCTTC. This encodes CASSALTVGYNEQFF. V usage is TRBV9 and J usage is TRBJ2-1; possibly TRBD1 for D (5 bases). Germline CDR1 SGDLS, CDR2 YYNGEE. This CDR3 has 15 residues. V dropped 3 bases and J dropped 4 bases, with 14 bases sitting between them.

The chain uses TRBV28 and TRBJ2-7; D perhaps matches TRBD1 (5 bases). V lost 7 bases and J lost 0, with 10 bases in between. CDR1 is MDHEN and CDR2 is SYDVKM in the germline V gene. CDR3 length: 13 amino acids. The CDR3 is CASTGHYSYEQYF. The CDR3 region has the DNA TGTGCCAGCACCGGACATTACTCCTACGAGCAGTACTTC.

The chain is built from TRBV5-1 and TRBJ2-1, with TRBD2 matching 12 bases. V gave up 7 bases and J gave up 5 bases; unmatched junction bases: 7. The CDR3 covers 15 residues. CDR1 and CDR2 (germline): SGHRS, YFSETQ. DNA for the CDR3: TGCGCCAGCCCCCTAGCGGGAGGGCCCCACAATGAGCAGTTCTTC. Encoded protein: CASPLAGGPHNEQFF.

J is TRBJ1-1 and V is TRBV28; D is perhaps TRBD1 (5 bases). V was clipped by 5 bases and J by 3 bases, with 16 bases between them. CDR3 length: 15 amino acids. Per the germline V gene, CDR1 is MDHEN and CDR2 is SYDVKM. The CDR3 loop reads CASSTSGMGHTEAFF. The CDR3 DNA reads TGTGCCAGCAGTACCTCAGGGATGGGGCACACTGAAGCTTTCTTT.

The rearrangement joins TRBV27 to TRBJ2-5; the D gene is possibly TRBD1 (5 bases). Trimming shortened V by 6 bases and J by 5 bases, and 13 bases separated the two germline ends. CDR1 and CDR2 from the germline V gene are MNHEY and SMNVEV (reference sequence). CDR3 length: 13 residues. CDR3 bases: TGTGCCAGCAGACAGGATTATCGGGAGACCCAGTACTTC. Amino acids: CASRQDYRETQYF.

The gene calls are TRBV6-5 and TRBJ2-3, with TRBD2 identical over 13 bases. CDR1 MNHEY and CDR2 SVGAGI come from the germline V gene. The CDR3 length is 15 residues. Trimming at V came to 8 bases and at J to 3 bases, leaving 5 bases not matched to a gene. The DNA of the CDR3 is TGTGCCAGCCGCTGGGGACTAGCGGGAACAGATACGCAGTATTTT. Its protein is CASRWGLAGTDTQYF.

This clone was seen a single time. V gene TRBV2 combines with J gene TRBJ1-2, with no clear D. Germline V gene sequence: CDR1 SNHLY, CDR2 FYNNEI. With 4 bases removed from V and 8 bases from J, the gap between germline ends came to 17 bases. The CDR3 is 14 amino acids. The CDR3 sequence: CASSAQSWPAGYTF. CDR3 sequence (DNA): TGTGCCAGCAGTGCCCAGTCGTGGCCCGCCGGCTACACCTTC.

This clone was seen just once. The V and J genes are TRBV5-4 and TRBJ2-3, with 8 bases matching TRBD2. Germline CDR1 SGHNT, CDR2 YYREEE (reference sequence). The V gene end was trimmed by 1 base and the J gene end by 4 bases; junction bases not matched to a gene: 5. CDR3 length: 15 residues. CDR3 coding DNA: TGTGCCAGCAGCTTGCCAGCGGGGGTTTCAGATACGCAGTATTTT. The encoded protein is CASSLPAGVSDTQYF.

The chain is built from TRBV28 and TRBJ1-4; D unresolved. CDR1 is MDHEN, CDR2 SYDVKM, per germline. The CDR3 is made up of 18 amino acids. V lost 5 bases and J 0 bases, leaving 19 bases between the germline ends. As DNA, the CDR3 is TGTGCCAGCAGTCCCCCCCGAAGCGAAATTCCAACTAATGAAAAACTGTTTTTT. It codes for CASSPPRSEIPTNEKLFF.

The chain is built from TRBV10-3 and TRBJ2-1; maybe TRBD1 (5 bases). The CDR3 covers 15 residues. Germline-derived CDR1 and CDR2 are ENHRY and SYGVKD. Trimming took 0 bases from V and 2 from J, leaving 8 bases between them. The CDR3, as DNA: TGTGCCATCAGTGAGTCCCAGGGTACCTACAATGAGCAGTTCTTC. Translating gives CAISESQGTYNEQFF.

This chain connects TRBV3-1 (or the pseudogene TRBV3-2) to TRBJ2-1; TRBD1 is a possible D gene (5 bases). There are 15 residues in the CDR3. Deletions cut 4 bases from V and 0 bases from J, with 10 bases between. Germline CDR1 is LGHDT and CDR2 is YNNKEL (reference sequence). The CDR3: CASSPTVSSYNEQFF. The DNA for the CDR3 is TGTGCCAGCAGCCCGACAGTAAGCTCCTACAATGAGCAGTTCTTC.

The CDR3 DNA reads as TGTGCCAGCAGCCAATATGTCCCCAATGAGCAGTTCTTC. It encodes CASSQYVPNEQFF. The rearrangement links TRBV14 to TRBJ2-1; D call uncertain. The germline CDR1 and CDR2 sequences are SGHDN and FVKESK. The CDR3 totals 13 residues. Trimming left V 2 bases short and J 6 bases short, with 8 bases between.

The V and J genes are TRBV7-9 and TRBJ2-2; the match to TRBD1 covers 7 bases. The CDR3 runs to 15 residues. Trimming removed 5 bases from V and 0 bases from J; junction bases left unmatched: 3. Germline CDR1 reads SEHNR; CDR2 reads FQNEAQ (reference sequence). CDR3 nucleotide sequence: TGTGCCAGCAGCCCTGACAGGGCGAACACCGGGGAGCTGTTTTTT. Translation gives CASSPDRANTGELFF.

This clone was observed once. The CDR3 coding sequence is TGTGCCAGCTCACATACTAGCGGGAGTGGCACAGATACGCAGTATTTT. Encoded protein: CASSHTSGSGTDTQYF. This rearrangement joins TRBV18 to TRBJ2-3; 11 bases fit TRBD2. Germline loops: CDR1 KGHSH, CDR2 LQKENI. Trimming cost V 4 bases and J 1 base; bases outside gene matches: 4. This CDR3 region has 16 residues.

J is TRBJ2-1 and V is TRBV11-3, with TRBD1 matching 10 bases. J was trimmed by 4 bases and V by 1 base; bases with no gene match: 1. Germline CDR1 is SGHNT and CDR2 is YENEEA. CDR3 length: 15 amino acids. DNA for the CDR3: TGTGCCAGCAGCTTAGGACAGGGGGCATACAATGAGCAGTTCTTC. Protein product: CASSLGQGAYNEQFF.

The V and J genes are TRBV6-1 and TRBJ1-4; weak D call: TRBD1 (5 bases). CDR1 MNHNS and CDR2 SASEGT come from the germline V gene. V gave up 2 bases and J gave up 10 bases, with 17 bases separating them. This CDR3 spans 15 amino acids. The CDR3 spells CASSESGALGGKLFF. The CDR3 DNA sequence: TGTGCCAGCAGTGAATCTGGGGCCCTCGGCGGAAAACTGTTTTTT.

The chain employs TRBV19 and TRBJ2-1; 8 nucleotides match TRBD2. The junction had 7 bases not matched to a gene; V was cut back by 9 bases and J by 0 bases. The CDR3 has 15 residues. Germline V CDR1 and CDR2: LNHDA, SQIVND (reference sequence). CDR3 nucleotides: TGTGCCAGCATAGCCCGGGGGGGCTCCTACAATGAGCAGTTCTTC. This translates into CASIARGGSYNEQFF.

The chain employs TRBV30 and TRBJ1-1, with D perhaps matching TRBD1 (6 bases). V lost 3 bases and J lost 2, with 13 bases in between. Germline loops: CDR1 GTSNPN, CDR2 SVGIG (reference sequence). The CDR3 has 14 residues. The CDR3 DNA reads TGTGCCTGGAGGGATCGGACAGATAACACTGAAGCTTTCTTT. It is translated as CAWRDRTDNTEAFF. Looking up the rest from reference TRBV30 and TRBJ1-1 gives the full variable domain: SQTIHQWPATLVQPVGSPLSLECTVEGTSNPNLYWYRQAAGRGLQLLFYSVGIGQISSEVPQNLSASRPQDRQFILSSKKLLLSDSGFYLCAWRDRTDNTEAFFGQGTRLTVV.

This clone was seen only once. The chain joins TRBV9 to TRBJ2-7, with a weak D call TRBD1 (6 bases). Germline V gives CDR1 SGDLS, CDR2 YYNGEE. This CDR3 is 14 amino acids long. V lost 3 bases, J lost 7 bases, and 17 bases lay in between. The CDR3 DNA is TGTGCCAGCAGCGGAGCCCCAGGGGTGGATGAGCAGTACTTC. This gives the protein CASSGAPGVDEQYF.

The V call is TRBV7-6, the J call TRBJ2-5; the match to TRBD2 covers 9 bases. V shed 1 base and J 5 bases; nucleotides not matched to a gene: 8. Germline V gene sequence: CDR1 SGHVS, CDR2 FNYEAQ. CDR3 length: 16 amino acids. CDR3: CASSLGRGGLPETQYF. CDR3 DNA: TGTGCCAGCAGCTTAGGGCGGGGGGGCCTCCCCGAGACCCAGTACTTC.

This rearrangement joins TRBV5-1 to TRBJ1-5, with a tentative D call TRBD1 (5 bases). CDR3 length: 14 amino acids. CDR1 SGHRS and CDR2 YFSETQ come from the germline V gene. V was cut by 4 bases and J by 9 bases, with 17 bases left in between. The chain's CDR3 is CASSPRGGFVPQHF. The CDR3 coding sequence is TGCGCCAGCAGCCCCCGCGGGGGTTTCGTGCCCCAGCATTTT.

This chain connects TRBV11-2 to TRBJ2-3; the D is unclear. Germline-derived CDR1 and CDR2 are SGHAT and FQNNGV. Between the trimmed V and J ends, which lost 5 bases and 5 bases, there was a span of 8 bases. CDR3 size: 12 residues. The CDR3: CASSPRLDTQYF. The DNA for the CDR3 is TGTGCCAGCAGCCCCCGTTTAGATACGCAGTATTTT.

The V gene is TRBV5-4, the J gene TRBJ2-1; D ambiguous. The germline gives CDR1 SGHNT, CDR2 YYREEE (reference sequence). The germline V and J ends were trimmed by 4 bases and 7 bases, with 12 bases remaining between them. The CDR3 has 13 amino acids. The CDR3 coding sequence is TGTGCCAGCAGCCGACCGACTCGTAATGAGCAGTTCTTC. The encoded protein is CASSRPTRNEQFF.